The 26 T cell receptor beta chains below come from one sample, sequenced in a study of somatic mutations in cytotoxic T cells in rheumatoid arthritis. TCRdb keeps only in-frame clones here, not all; method: immunoSEQ multiplex PCR. The repertoire holds thousands of clones, with 85% as singletons. Input material: CD8+ T cells sorted from blood. These receptors all stem from a man between 60 and 75 years old with rheumatoid arthritis.

In this sample, this clone turned up once. The rearrangement uses TRBV7-3 and TRBJ2-2; D not certain. CDR3 length: 16 amino acids. V was trimmed by 0 bases and J by 7 bases, leaving 15 bases between them. Germline CDR1 is SGHTA and CDR2 is FQGTGA. CDR3 in amino acids: CASSLTLARANGELFF. CDR3 in DNA: TGTGCCAGCAGCTTAACGTTAGCTAGAGCGAACGGGGAGCTGTTTTTT.

The CDR3 reads CASSDYPGELFF. In DNA form, the CDR3 reads TGTGCCAGTAGTGACTACCCCGGGGAGCTGTTTTTT. V usage is TRBV19 and J usage is TRBJ2-2; weak D call: TRBD2 (5 bases). CDR3 length equals 12 residues. V lost 5 bases and J lost 6, with 7 bases in between. Germline V gene lookup returns CDR1 LNHDA and CDR2 SQIVND (reference sequence). Supplemented by reference TRBV19 and TRBJ2-2, the full variable domain reads DGGITQSPKYLFRKEGQNVTLSCEQNLNHDAMYWYRQDPGQGLRLIYYSQIVNDFQKGDIAEGYSVSREKKESFPLTVTSAQKNPTAFYLCASSDYPGELFFGEGSRLTVL.

The genes are TRBV19 and TRBJ2-3, with a tentative D call TRBD2 (6 bases). Trimming took off 6 bases at V and 2 bases at J, with 27 bases between the two ends. Germline CDR1 LNHDA, CDR2 SQIVND (reference sequence). This CDR3 has 19 amino acids. In nucleotides, the CDR3 is TGTGCCAGTAGCCTCGTATATGGCGGGGAGTGGGTCAACACAGATACGCAGTATTTT. It yields the protein CASSLVYGGEWVNTDTQYF.

The chain links TRBV5-1 to TRBJ2-3; TRBD2 matches 8 bases. Germline-derived CDR1 and CDR2 are SGHRS and YFSETQ. The J segment lost 4 bases and the V segment lost 1 base, leaving 5 bases of the junction unmatched. The CDR3 covers 15 residues. The CDR3 sequence: CASSLNGGAADTQYF. CDR3 coding DNA: TGCGCCAGCAGCTTGAACGGGGGGGCCGCAGATACGCAGTATTTT.

This chain joins TRBV9 and TRBJ2-2, with D tentatively TRBD1 (5 bases). V lost 6 bases and J lost 0, with 6 bases in between. The germline gives CDR1 SGDLS, CDR2 YYNGEE. The length of the CDR3 is 13 residues. The CDR3 DNA is TGTGCCAGCACAGGGTCGAACACCGGGGAGCTGTTTTTT. It translates to CASTGSNTGELFF. Based on the CDR3 plus reference TRBV9 and TRBJ2-2, the full variable domain is DSGVTQTPKHLITATGQRVTLRCSPRSGDLSVYWYQQSLDQGLQFLIQYYNGEERAKGNILERFSAQQFPDLHSELNLSSLELGDSALYFCASTGSNTGELFFGEGSRLTVL.

V usage is TRBV7-6 and J usage is TRBJ2-2; weak D call: TRBD2 (5 bases). Germline-derived CDR1 and CDR2 are SGHVS and FNYEAQ. This CDR3 has 13 amino acids. V was cut by 3 bases and J by 7 bases, with 9 bases left in between. The CDR3 protein is CASSFEGFGELFF. The CDR3 nucleotides read TGTGCCAGCAGCTTCGAGGGTTTCGGGGAGCTGTTTTTT. Using reference TRBV7-6 and TRBJ2-2 for the parts outside the CDR3, the full variable domain is GAGVSQSPRYKVTKRGQDVALRCDPISGHVSLYWYRQALGQGPEFLTYFNYEAQQDKSGLPNDRFSAERPEGSISTLTIQRTEQRDSAMYRCASSFEGFGELFFGEGSRLTVL.

The J gene is TRBJ2-5, the V gene TRBV4-1, with TRBD2 as a possible D gene (7 bases). The germline V gene has CDR1 MGHRA and CDR2 YSYEKL. CDR3 length: 18 amino acids. V was trimmed by 0 bases and J by 3 bases, leaving 20 bases between them. For the CDR3, the DNA is TGCGCCAGCAGCCAAGATGAAGGGGGGGTCTATCTCGAAGAGACCCAGTACTTC. It specifies CASSQDEGGVYLEETQYF.

The V gene is TRBV23-1, the J gene TRBJ2-1, with 7 bases lining up with TRBD1. TRBV23-1 is assigned to the ORF class and has an uncertain function. This CDR3 contains 16 residues. After removal of 3 bases from V and 2 bases from J, the junction contained 7 bases not matched to a gene. The DNA of the CDR3 is TGCGCCAGCAGTCACCCAGACAGGGACCCCTACAATGAGCAGTTCTTC. Its protein product is CASSHPDRDPYNEQFF.

The J gene is TRBJ2-3, the V gene TRBV19, with no clear D. V lost 6 bases, J lost 2 bases, and 3 bases lay in between. Per the germline V gene, CDR1 is LNHDA and CDR2 is SQIVND (reference sequence). The CDR3 length is 11 residues. CDR3: CASSFTDTQYF. In DNA form, the CDR3 reads TGTGCCAGTAGCTTCACAGATACGCAGTATTTT. Complete variable domain (other parts from reference TRBV19 and TRBJ2-3): DGGITQSPKYLFRKEGQNVTLSCEQNLNHDAMYWYRQDPGQGLRLIYYSQIVNDFQKGDIAEGYSVSREKKESFPLTVTSAQKNPTAFYLCASSFTDTQYFGPGTRLTVL.

CDR3 in DNA: TGTGCCAGCAGCTTAGCTTCCAGAACCTACGAGCAGTACTTC. Translation: CASSLASRTYEQYF. This chain joins TRBV7-2 and TRBJ2-7; no reliable D call. The V and J ends lost 0 bases and 2 bases respectively, with 8 bases between them. CDR3 size: 14 residues. Germline CDR1 reads SGHTA; CDR2 reads FQGNSA.

This clone has only a few counts. The chain carries TRBV14 and TRBJ2-3; possible D gene TRBD2, 6 bases. Germline V gene data show CDR1 as SGHDN and CDR2 as FVKESK. There are 15 residues in the CDR3. Trimming shortened V by 4 bases and J by 2 bases, and 13 bases separated the two germline ends. The CDR3 reads CASSPLGGVTDTQYF. In DNA, the CDR3 is TGTGCCAGCAGCCCCCTCGGGGGAGTCACAGATACGCAGTATTTT.

The V gene is TRBV5-6, the J gene TRBJ1-2; 11 bases are a match to TRBD1. There are 16 residues in the CDR3. Germline V gene data show CDR1 as SGHDT and CDR2 as YYEEEE. After removal of 4 bases from V and 0 bases from J, the junction contained 5 bases not matched to a gene. The CDR3 nucleotides are TGTGCCAGCAGCAGGGGACAGGGGGTGACTAACTATGGCTACACCTTC. It translates to CASSRGQGVTNYGYTF.

This chain joins TRBV5-5 and TRBJ1-5; D call uncertain. The V end was cut by 0 bases, the J end by 4 bases, with 14 bases between. Germline V gene sequence: CDR1 SGHKS, CDR2 YYEKEE (reference sequence). CDR3 length equals 16 residues. CDR3 nucleotide sequence: TGTGCCAGCAGCTTGGAGTTCAGGTCGAGAAATCAGCCCCAGCATTTT. This encodes CASSLEFRSRNQPQHF.

V gene TRBV15 combines with J gene TRBJ2-1; D remains ambiguous. Germline V CDR1 and CDR2: LNHNV, YYDKDF (reference sequence). The CDR3 extends over 19 amino acids. Trimming stripped 1 base from V and 0 bases from J, with 19 bases between. CDR3 residues: CATSRAISHEANSYNEQFF. The CDR3 nucleotides are TGTGCCACCAGCAGAGCTATTTCCCATGAGGCCAACTCCTACAATGAGCAGTTCTTC.

This clone was detected once. V and J are TRBV5-4 and TRBJ2-5; possible D gene TRBD2, 7 bases. There are 16 residues in the CDR3. CDR1 and CDR2 from the germline V gene are SGHNT and YYREEE (reference sequence). Trimming left V 1 base short and J 4 bases short, with 17 bases between. The CDR3 reads CASSLRQGPGGETQYF. CDR3 coding DNA: TGTGCCAGCAGCTTGAGGCAGGGGCCGGGGGGAGAGACCCAGTACTTC.

The rearrangement links TRBV10-3 to TRBJ2-3; 12 nucleotides align to TRBD2. Germline assignment: CDR1 ENHRY and CDR2 SYGVKD. Trimming cost V 9 bases and J 4 bases; bases outside gene matches: 8. The CDR3 loop spans 15 amino acids. CDR3 nucleotide sequence: TGTGCCATTAGTTGGACTAGCGGGGCGGCAGATACGCAGTATTTT. This sequence encodes CAISWTSGAADTQYF.

The chain couples TRBV19 to TRBJ1-4; 7 bases are a match to TRBD1. J gave up 6 bases and V 3 bases, and 7 bases lay outside the gene matches. The CDR3 runs 15 residues. Germline loops: CDR1 LNHDA, CDR2 SQIVND (reference sequence). The CDR3 nucleotides read TGTGCCAGTAGTATTACCGGGACAGCTGATGAAAAACTGTTTTTT. This sequence encodes CASSITGTADEKLFF.

This rearrangement joins TRBV19 to TRBJ2-4; possible D gene TRBD2, 6 bases. The CDR3 has 14 residues. Trimming left V 1 base short and J 6 bases short, with 10 bases between. Per the germline V gene, CDR1 is LNHDA and CDR2 is SQIVND (reference sequence). CDR3 coding DNA: TGTGCCAGTAGTATAGTTACGGAGGGAAACATTCAGTACTTC. Translation gives CASSIVTEGNIQYF.

The chain combines TRBV10-3 with TRBJ2-6; D is perhaps TRBD1 (6 bases). Trimming pared 3 bases from V and 0 bases from J, leaving 21 bases between. CDR1 is ENHRY and CDR2 is SYGVKD in the germline V gene. There are 20 residues in the CDR3. The CDR3 bases are TGTGCCATCAGTGACCTGATAAGGGGGTGGAGATACTCTGGGGCCAACGTCCTGACTTTC. Translation: CAISDLIRGWRYSGANVLTF.

This clone was observed once. The chain links TRBV10-3 to TRBJ1-1; TRBD1 matches at 9 bases. J was trimmed by 1 base and V by 7 bases; bases with no gene match: 4. Germline V gene lookup returns CDR1 ENHRY and CDR2 SYGVKD. This CDR3 is 14 amino acids long. The CDR3 spells CAIIPGQGNTEAFF. CDR3 sequence (DNA): TGTGCCATCATTCCGGGACAGGGGAACACTGAAGCTTTCTTT.

The chain uses TRBV10-2 and TRBJ2-5; a possible D gene is TRBD1 (5 bases). Germline CDR1 is WSHSY and CDR2 is SAAADI. The CDR3 has 11 amino acids. V was trimmed by 3 bases and J by 13 bases, leaving 12 bases between them. The CDR3: CASSEGKGLYF. The CDR3 DNA sequence: TGCGCCAGCAGTGAAGGAAAGGGGTTGTACTTC.

This clone came up once. The chain carries TRBV27 and TRBJ1-1; possibly TRBD1 for D (6 bases). Per germline, CDR1 MNHEY and CDR2 SMNVEV (reference sequence). The germline V and J ends were trimmed by 3 bases and 6 bases, with 17 bases remaining between them. The CDR3 extends over 15 amino acids. The CDR3 DNA sequence: TGTGCCAGCAGTTTTTCGGGGGGCCGGAGTTCTGAAGCTTTCTTT. Its protein is CASSFSGGRSSEAFF.

The chain has TRBV29-1 and TRBJ1-3; perhaps TRBD1 as D (6 bases). This CDR3 has 15 amino acids. The V gene lost 4 bases and the J gene lost 0 bases, with 13 bases spanning the gap. In germline, CDR1 is SQVTM, CDR2 ANQGSEA. CDR3 sequence reads: CSVGTADFSGNTIYF. Written as DNA, the CDR3 is TGCAGCGTTGGGACAGCAGACTTCTCTGGAAACACCATATATTTT.

The rearrangement links TRBV7-6 to TRBJ2-1; perhaps TRBD2 as D (6 bases). CDR1 and CDR2 (germline): SGHVS, FNYEAQ. The CDR3 is made up of 13 amino acids. Trimming pared 3 bases from V and 10 bases from J, leaving 13 bases between. The CDR3 nucleotides are TGTGCCAGCAGCTTGGGTCAAGGAGGGGAGCAGTTCTTC. Amino acids: CASSLGQGGEQFF.

J is TRBJ1-1 and V is TRBV27; the D is unclear. CDR1 is MNHEY and CDR2 is SMNVEV in the germline V gene (reference sequence). The CDR3 has 16 residues. V lost 4 bases to trimming and J lost 2 bases, with 17 bases between them. The CDR3 region has the DNA TGTGCCAGCAGTTCCAGCTCTCCTCCGGGAAACACTGAAGCTTTCTTT. It codes for CASSSSSPPGNTEAFF.

The chain uses TRBV6-1 and TRBJ2-1, with a possible D match to TRBD2 (5 bases). The CDR3 covers 15 residues. Trimming left V 4 bases short and J 2 bases short, with 12 bases between. Germline V gives CDR1 MNHNS, CDR2 SASEGT. The CDR3 DNA reads as TGTGCCAGCAGTGCTCTGGCGGGTGCCTACAATGAGCAGTTCTTC. This encodes CASSALAGAYNEQFF.